What follows are 10 T cell receptor beta chains derived from one specimen sequenced in a study of response to subunit inactivated influenza vaccine. TCRdb reanalysed the RT-PCR reads using MiXCR and keeps one entry per CDR3 protein. The sample includes 500,000 to 600,000 distinct CDR3 sequences, over 9.5% of them seen just once. The material sequenced was PBMCs from blood, taken on the day of vaccination. The receptors derive from a man in his fifties or sixties who received an inactivated influenza vaccine.

The chain links TRBV12-3 or TRBV12-4 to TRBJ2-1; 8 nucleotides agree with TRBD1. The trim removed 3 bases at V and 4 bases at J, leaving 5 bases unmatched. The CDR3 length is 15 residues. CDR3 sequence (DNA): TGTGCCAGCAGTTTGAGGACAGGGCGTTACAATGAGCAGTTCTTC. Protein sequence: CASSLRTGRYNEQFF.

The V call is TRBV5-5, the J call TRBJ2-3; D is undetermined. With 4 bases removed from V and 6 bases from J, the gap between germline ends came to 15 bases. This CDR3 contains 14 residues. Germline V gene sequence: CDR1 SGHKS, CDR2 YYEKEE (reference sequence). CDR3 protein: CASSDLKDADTQYF. CDR3 nucleotide sequence: TGTGCCAGCAGCGATCTCAAGGACGCGGATACGCAGTATTTT.

This clonotype was observed a handful of times. The CDR3 DNA follows: TGCGCCAGCAGCTCCGGATCGTCGGGGGATAATTCACCCCTCCACTTT. The encoded protein is CASSSGSSGDNSPLHF. The chain carries TRBV5-1 and TRBJ1-6; TRBD1 might be the D (5 bases). The ends were cut back, 3 bases at V and 5 bases at J, with 15 bases in the middle. Germline CDR1 and CDR2: SGHRS and YFSETQ. The CDR3 runs 16 residues. The full variable domain, in which reference TRBV5-1 and TRBJ1-6 provide the parts outside the CDR3, is KAGVTQTPRYLIKTRGQQVTLSCSPISGHRSVSWYQQTPGQGLQFLFEYFSETQRNKGNFPGRFSGRQFSNSRSEMNVSTLELGDSALYLCASSSGSSGDNSPLHFGNGTRLTVT.

The CDR3 bases are TGTGCCAGCAGCCAAGGGGCAGGGGGCTATGATGAGCAGTTCTTC. Residues: CASSQGAGGYDEQFF. This chain connects TRBV3-1 to TRBJ2-1; TRBD1 aligns across 8 bases. Germline CDR1 and CDR2: LGHDT and YNNKEL (reference sequence). V lost 1 base, J lost 8 bases, and 7 bases stayed unmatched. The CDR3 has 15 residues.

This clonotype has only a few counts. The V call is TRBV24-1, the J call TRBJ2-2; D gene uncertain. The germline V and J ends were trimmed by 3 bases and 7 bases, with 5 bases remaining between them. Per germline, CDR1 KGHDR and CDR2 SFDVKD. The CDR3 has 12 residues. DNA of the CDR3: TGTGCCACCAGTGATCTGGACGGGGAGCTGTTTTTT. It yields the protein CATSDLDGELFF.

This clonotype was detected ten times or more. J is TRBJ1-1 and V is TRBV12-3 or TRBV12-4, with 8 nucleotides matching TRBD1. V gave up 6 bases and J gave up 11 bases; unmatched junction bases: 11. This CDR3 is 13 amino acids long. DNA of the CDR3: TGTGCCAGCAGCTTCATTGGACAGGGTTATGCTTTCTTT. Its protein is CASSFIGQGYAFF.

The J gene is TRBJ2-7, the V gene TRBV19, with D tentatively TRBD1 or TRBD2 (5 bases each). CDR1 and CDR2 from the germline V gene are LNHDA and SQIVND (reference sequence). With 5 bases removed from V and 7 bases from J, the gap between germline ends came to 12 bases. This CDR3 comprises 12 residues. The CDR3 region has the DNA TGTGCCAGTAGTCGCTCAGGGAGTGAGCAGTACTTC. It yields the protein CASSRSGSEQYF.

This clonotype was counted between two and nine times. The chain is built from TRBV6-2 or TRBV6-3 and TRBJ2-3, with TRBD1 matching over 10 bases. J gave up 6 bases and V 7 bases, and 13 bases lay outside the gene matches. The CDR3 contains 16 residues. Germline V gives CDR1 MNHEY, CDR2 SVGEGT. The CDR3 reads CASTLPGTGAFDTQYF. DNA for the CDR3: TGTGCCAGCACCCTACCCGGGACAGGGGCATTTGATACGCAGTATTTT.

This chain links TRBV20-1 with TRBJ2-5, with D uncertain. The germline CDR1 and CDR2 sequences are DFQATT and SNEGSKA (reference sequence). The CDR3 sequence is 14 residues long. V was trimmed by 5 bases and J by 0 bases, leaving 13 bases between them. The chain's CDR3 is CSAPPRQNQETQYF. The CDR3 bases are TGCAGTGCTCCACCGAGGCAGAACCAAGAGACCCAGTACTTC.

The genes are TRBV25-1 and TRBJ2-5, with 9 bases lining up with TRBD2. Germline-derived CDR1 and CDR2 are MGHDK and SYGVNS. This CDR3 region has 16 residues. After removal of 2 bases from V and 0 bases from J, the junction contained 4 bases not matched to a gene. The CDR3 spells CASSEPRLADQETQYF. In nucleotides, the CDR3 is TGTGCCAGCAGTGAACCCCGACTAGCGGACCAAGAGACCCAGTACTTC.